Listed below are T cell receptor beta chains from one sample, sequenced in a study of Ad26.COV2.S vaccination and SARS-CoV-2 variants. This table comes from immunoSEQ multiplex PCR, and its TCRdb copy is limited to in-frame clones, with some not included. The repertoire holds over 100,000 clones, with less than 85% as singletons. The sequencing here drew on peripheral blood, taken after recovery from COVID-19. These receptors were collected from a human donor who had recovered from COVID-19. The CDR3 runs from the conserved cysteine through the conserved F or W. Each record gives: J gene, D gene, V gene, clone size, CDR3 DNA, CDR3 protein. The D gene is left open where the match is weak. Not every row has a clone size; where given, it reads once, few, many or a size class.

J gene: TRBJ2-5
D gene: TRBD1
V gene: TRBV28
clone size: .
CDR3 DNA: TGTGCCAGCAGTTTCTCCACAACAGGGGGCGGGCAGGAGACCCAGTACTTC
CDR3 protein: CASSFSTTGGGQETQYF

J gene: TRBJ2-4
D gene: .
V gene: TRBV11-2
clone size: .
CDR3 DNA: TGTGCCAGCAGCTCGGACAGAGGTCATTTCAACATTCAGTACTTC
CDR3 protein: CASSSDRGHFNIQYF

J gene: TRBJ2-7
D gene: TRBD1
V gene: TRBV5-5
clone size: few
CDR3 DNA: TGTGCCAGCAGCTTGTGGACAGGAGTGGACGAGCAGTACTTC
CDR3 protein: CASSLWTGVDEQYF

J gene: TRBJ1-1
D gene: .
V gene: TRBV2
clone size: .
CDR3 DNA: TGTGCCAGCAGCGCGACACGTGCCTTCACTGAAGCTTTCTTT
CDR3 protein: CASSATRAFTEAFF

J gene: TRBJ2-1
D gene: TRBD2
V gene: TRBV6-5
clone size: .
CDR3 DNA: TGTGCCAGCAACCCTGGCGGGGGGTACAATGAGCAGTTCTTC
CDR3 protein: CASNPGGGYNEQFF

J gene: TRBJ1-1
D gene: TRBD1
V gene: TRBV19
clone size: .
CDR3 DNA: TGTGCCAGTAAGGGACAGGGCCCTAACACTGAAGCTTTCTTT
CDR3 protein: CASKGQGPNTEAFF

J gene: TRBJ2-5
D gene: TRBD2
V gene: TRBV27
clone size: many
CDR3 DNA: TGTGCCAGCAGTGCCCTTAGCGGGGGCTGGGGGGTGGAGACCCAGTACTTC
CDR3 protein: CASSALSGGWGVETQYF

J gene: TRBJ1-4
D gene: TRBD1
V gene: TRBV15
clone size: .
CDR3 DNA: TGTGCCACCAGCAGAGCCAAAGGGGGCCCTAATGAAAAACTGTTTTTT
CDR3 protein: CATSRAKGGPNEKLFF

J gene: TRBJ2-5
D gene: .
V gene: TRBV11-1
clone size: .
CDR3 DNA: TGTGCCAGCAGCGAAGGGACGACGGGAGAGACCCAGTACTTC
CDR3 protein: CASSEGTTGETQYF

J gene: TRBJ2-6
D gene: .
V gene: TRBV27
clone size: .
CDR3 DNA: TGTGCCAGCAGTTTAGATTACTCTGGGGCCAACGTCCTGACTTTC
CDR3 protein: CASSLDYSGANVLTF

J gene: TRBJ2-5
D gene: .
V gene: TRBV7-2
clone size: once
CDR3 DNA: TGTGCCAGCAGCTCCGAAGGCCCGGGTTGGGGAGAGACCCAGTACTTC
CDR3 protein: CASSSEGPGWGETQYF

J gene: TRBJ2-7
D gene: .
V gene: TRBV6-5
clone size: .
CDR3 DNA: TGTGCCAGCATTCCTACAGGGAGCGCCTACGAGCAGTACTTC
CDR3 protein: CASIPTGSAYEQYF

J gene: TRBJ2-7
D gene: TRBD1
V gene: TRBV28
clone size: few
CDR3 DNA: TGTGCCAGCAGTTTACCCGGGACAGGTTCCTACGAGCAGTACTTC
CDR3 protein: CASSLPGTGSYEQYF

J gene: TRBJ2-5
D gene: TRBD2
V gene: TRBV2
clone size: .
CDR3 DNA: TGTGCCAGCAGGACCTACGGGACTAGCGGGGGACAAGAGACCCAGTACTTC
CDR3 protein: CASRTYGTSGGQETQYF

J gene: TRBJ2-7
D gene: .
V gene: TRBV2
clone size: .
CDR3 DNA: TGTGCCAGCAGGAGGGGCGCAGGCTACGAGCAGTACTTC
CDR3 protein: CASRRGAGYEQYF

J gene: TRBJ1-2
D gene: TRBD1
V gene: TRBV4-1
clone size: .
CDR3 DNA: TGCGCCAGCAGCCAAGATCGGGACAGGATATATGGCTACACCTTC
CDR3 protein: CASSQDRDRIYGYTF